One and the same sample provided the 13 T cell receptor beta chains below, sequenced in a study of Ad26.COV2.S vaccination and SARS-CoV-2 variants. Treatment: roughly 20 received Ad26.COV2.S at low or high dose, single or two shots; 5 received placebo; per-sample allocation not given. Samples came from day 63 after the first vaccine or placebo injection. Assay: immunoSEQ multiplex PCR; the TCRdb copy retains only in-frame clones and omits some. The repertoire includes some 340,000 clones, 85% to 90% of them detected once, and roughly 1.9% sits in the top ten. Material: peripheral blood, obtained in a trial of Ad26.COV2.S vaccine versus placebo. The receptors here all came from a person between 18 and 65 years old who received the Ad26.COV2.S COVID-19 vaccine or a placebo.

The chain is built from TRBV5-5 and TRBJ1-2, with 7 bases lining up with TRBD1. CDR3 length equals 12 residues. Trimming cost V 6 bases and J 4 bases; bases outside gene matches: 3. In germline, CDR1 is SGHKS, CDR2 YYEKEE (reference sequence). The CDR3 spells CASNHRGYGYTF. CDR3 coding DNA: TGTGCCAGCAATCACAGGGGCTATGGCTACACCTTC.

The chain couples TRBV11-2 to TRBJ1-2; D not certain. This CDR3 comprises 14 residues. Germline values: CDR1 SGHAT, CDR2 FQNNGV. V was trimmed by 2 bases and J by 4 bases, leaving 11 bases between them. CDR3 bases: TGTGCCAGCAGCTTATCACCTTCGGGCTATGGCTACACCTTC. Encoded protein: CASSLSPSGYGYTF. Combining the CDR3 with reference TRBV11-2 and TRBJ1-2 gives the whole variable domain EAGVAQSPRYKIIEKRQSVAFWCNPISGHATLYWYQQILGQGPKLLIQFQNNGVVDDSQLPKDRFSAERLKGVDSTLKIQPAKLEDSAVYLCASSLSPSGYGYTFGSGTRLTVV.

This chain uses TRBV10-3 with TRBJ1-2; the D gene is possibly TRBD1 (5 bases). CDR3 size: 14 residues. Germline CDR1 and CDR2: ENHRY and SYGVKD. Between the trimmed V and J ends, which lost 0 bases and 4 bases, there was a span of 9 bases. Here the CDR3 DNA reads TGTGCCATCAGTGAGTCCGGGGGTGGCTATGGCTACACCTTC. It translates to CAISESGGGYGYTF.

This chain joins TRBV18 and TRBJ2-1; 8 bases align to TRBD1. In germline, CDR1 is KGHSH, CDR2 LQKENI. The CDR3 spans 21 residues. Germline trimming cut 1 base from V and 2 bases from J; bases unmatched to any gene: 19. The CDR3 protein is CASSPRRNPGQGLQPYNEQFF. The DNA of the CDR3 is TGTGCCAGCTCACCACGGAGGAACCCCGGACAGGGACTTCAACCCTACAATGAGCAGTTCTTC.

V gene TRBV6-2 or TRBV6-3 combines with J gene TRBJ1-5; D remains ambiguous. V lost 0 bases and J lost 2, with 11 bases in between. This CDR3 is built from 16 residues. The germline CDR1 and CDR2 sequences are MNHEY and SVGEGT. The CDR3 nucleotides read TGTGCCAGCAGTTACTCGGCGGCTGCGGGCAATCAGCCCCAGCATTTT. Translation: CASSYSAAAGNQPQHF.

This sequence joins TRBV19 and TRBJ1-2; D gene uncertain. The CDR3 is 14 amino acids. Germline CDR1 is LNHDA and CDR2 is SQIVND (reference sequence). With 6 bases removed from V and 8 bases from J, the gap between germline ends came to 19 bases. CDR3 amino acids: CASRTTGSLSGYTF. The CDR3 nucleotides are TGTGCCAGTAGAACCACCGGGTCTCTCTCCGGCTACACCTTC.

This chain joins TRBV18 and TRBJ1-3; D gene unclear. Germline V lookup: CDR1 KGHSH, CDR2 LQKENI. The CDR3 totals 14 residues. Trimming shortened V by 4 bases and J by 2 bases, and 9 bases separated the two germline ends. The CDR3 region has the DNA TGTGCCAGCTCACTCGCGAGCGCTGGAAACACCATATATTTT. It translates to CASSLASAGNTIYF.

DNA for the CDR3: TGTGCCTGGAGTGTAGTGGGGCAGGAGCAGTTCTTC. Amino acid sequence: CAWSVVGQEQFF. J is TRBJ2-1 and V is TRBV30, with D possibly being TRBD1 (5 bases). Germline V gene lookup returns CDR1 GTSNPN and CDR2 SVGIG (reference sequence). V lost 0 bases, J lost 10 bases, and 10 bases lay in between. This CDR3 is built from 12 residues. Based on the CDR3 plus reference TRBV30 and TRBJ2-1, the full variable domain is SQTIHQWPATLVQPVGSPLSLECTVEGTSNPNLYWYRQAAGRGLQLLFYSVGIGQISSEVPQNLSASRPQDRQFILSSKKLLLSDSGFYLCAWSVVGQEQFFGPGTRLTVL.

The chain recombines TRBV3-1 (or the pseudogene TRBV3-2) with TRBJ2-3; TRBD1 is a possible D gene (5 bases). Germline V gene lookup returns CDR1 LGHDT and CDR2 YNNKEL (reference sequence). The CDR3 is 13 amino acids. Between the trimmed V and J ends, which lost 0 bases and 6 bases, there was a span of 7 bases. CDR3 sequence reads: CASSQERGDTQYF. CDR3 DNA sequence: TGTGCCAGCAGCCAAGAAAGGGGTGATACGCAGTATTTT.

Remarks on this clone: This sample includes further DNA sequences coding for the same CDR3. This chain joins TRBV7-2 and TRBJ1-3; the match to TRBD1 covers 8 bases. The CDR3 length is 15 residues. J lost 1 base, V lost 3 bases, and 2 bases had no gene match. From germline, CDR1 is SGHTA and CDR2 FQGNSA. The chain's CDR3 is CASSFRTGSGNTIYF. As DNA, the CDR3 is TGTGCCAGCAGCTTCAGGACAGGGTCTGGAAACACCATATATTTT.

The genes are TRBV30 and TRBJ2-6, with 10 bases fitting TRBD1. CDR1 is GTSNPN and CDR2 is SVGIG in the germline V gene (reference sequence). The J segment lost 2 bases and the V segment lost 3 bases, leaving 7 bases of the junction unmatched. The CDR3 runs 17 residues. CDR3 sequence (DNA): TGTGCCTGGAGGAGGGGACAGGGGATGGCTGGGGCCAACGTCCTGACTTTC. It specifies CAWRRGQGMAGANVLTF.

The gene calls are TRBV5-1 and TRBJ2-3; D might be TRBD2 (5 bases). The germline CDR1 and CDR2 sequences are SGHRS and YFSETQ. Trimming took 7 bases from V and 8 from J, leaving 20 bases between them. The CDR3 length is 14 residues. The CDR3 spells CASHNPDESGTQYF. CDR3 in DNA: TGCGCCAGCCATAATCCGGACGAAAGCGGTACGCAGTATTTT.

The CDR3 sequence: CASSSGRGTTEAFF. In DNA, the CDR3 is TGTGCCAGCAGCTCCGGTAGGGGGACCACTGAAGCTTTCTTT. V gene TRBV5-4 combines with J gene TRBJ1-1; tentatively, D is TRBD1 (6 bases). V lost 3 bases to trimming and J lost 4 bases, with 13 bases between them. CDR3 size: 14 residues. Germline CDR1 SGHNT, CDR2 YYREEE (reference sequence).